The 16 T cell receptor beta chains reported below all come from one sample, sequenced in a study of response to subunit inactivated influenza vaccine. TCRdb reanalysed the RT-PCR reads using MiXCR and keeps one entry per CDR3 protein. The sample comprises around 520,000 distinct CDR3 sequences, approximately 12% of which are singletons, and 10% rests with the top ten. Sequencing used PBMCs from blood, obtained on the day of vaccination. The receptor source for this set is a man aged 50 to 60 who received an inactivated influenza vaccine.

This sequence joins TRBV29-1 and TRBJ2-4, with D unresolved. Germline V gene lookup returns CDR1 SQVTM and CDR2 ANQGSEA. The CDR3 spans 17 residues. V was shortened by 0 bases and J by 1 base, with 16 bases between the two germline ends. The CDR3 spells CSVEDRATLGAKNIQYF. The CDR3 DNA sequence: TGCAGCGTTGAAGATCGAGCCACTTTGGGGGCCAAAAACATTCAGTACTTC.

This clonotype showed up many times. This rearrangement joins TRBV20-1 to TRBJ2-1, with D tentatively TRBD2 (7 bases). With 6 bases removed from V and 9 bases from J, the gap between germline ends came to 21 bases. This CDR3 spans 14 amino acids. CDR1 DFQATT and CDR2 SNEGSKA come from the germline V gene (reference sequence). CDR3 residues: CSASTDGGLGEQFF. CDR3 coding DNA: TGCAGTGCCTCGACCGACGGGGGGCTGGGTGAGCAGTTCTTC.

This clonotype was seen repeatedly, ten times or more. V and J are TRBV3-1 and TRBJ1-3; D call uncertain. The CDR3 has 16 residues. From germline, CDR1 is LGHDT and CDR2 YNNKEL (reference sequence). V gave up 1 base and J gave up 4 bases, with 14 bases separating them. The CDR3 spells CASSQGEGIAGNTIYF. In DNA form, the CDR3 reads TGTGCCAGCAGCCAAGGGGAAGGGATCGCCGGAAACACCATATATTTT.

The rearrangement joins TRBV3-1 to TRBJ1-4, with D uncertain. Germline CDR1 LGHDT, CDR2 YNNKEL (reference sequence). CDR3 length: 15 residues. V was shortened by 4 bases and J by 2 bases, with 11 bases between the two germline ends. CDR3 DNA: TGTGCCAGCAGCCCCATGGGAATCACTAATGAAAAACTGTTTTTT. Its translation: CASSPMGITNEKLFF.

This clonotype was seen ten or more times. The V call is TRBV4-1, the J call TRBJ1-5, with a tentative D call TRBD1 (6 bases). The CDR3 is 16 residues long. The V and J ends lost 4 bases and 5 bases respectively, with 18 bases between them. CDR1 is MGHRA, CDR2 YSYEKL, per germline. CDR3 in amino acids: CASSREGYRVDQPQHF. CDR3 nucleotides: TGCGCCAGCAGCCGAGAGGGGTACAGGGTCGATCAGCCCCAGCATTTT.

This clonotype has at least ten counts. The V and J genes are TRBV3-1 and TRBJ2-5, with D tentatively TRBD2 (6 bases). Per germline, CDR1 LGHDT and CDR2 YNNKEL (reference sequence). Deletions cut 4 bases from V and 4 bases from J, with 19 bases between. The CDR3 contains 16 residues. CDR3 region: CASSLSVLASSETQYF. The CDR3 DNA is TGTGCCAGCAGCCTAAGTGTCCTAGCGTCATCAGAGACCCAGTACTTC.

In this sample, this clonotype turned up a few times. The rearrangement links TRBV7-6 to TRBJ2-3, with a possible D match to TRBD2 (6 bases). The CDR3 has 16 residues. The germline V and J ends were trimmed by 5 bases and 2 bases, with 17 bases remaining between them. Looked up from germline, CDR1 is SGHVS and CDR2 is FNYEAQ. In DNA, the CDR3 is TGTGCCAGCAGCGAATTGAGCGGAGGGTACACAGATACGCAGTATTTT. Amino acids: CASSELSGGYTDTQYF.

This clonotype was detected only a few times. The genes are TRBV13 and TRBJ2-1, with 11 bases aligning to TRBD2. V was pared by 4 bases and J by 0 bases, with 2 bases of the junction left unmatched. The germline gives CDR1 PRHDT, CDR2 FYEKMQ (reference sequence). The CDR3 totals 16 residues. CDR3 loop: CASSWGLAVSYNEQFF. CDR3 bases: TGTGCCAGCAGCTGGGGACTAGCGGTCTCCTACAATGAGCAGTTCTTC.

This clonotype was detected only a few times. The junction departs from the called germline gene at one end, perhaps through a read error. The CDR3 reads CASSSGQGFKVF. CDR3 DNA sequence: TGTGCCAGCAGTTCCGGACAGGGGTTTAAGGTCTTC. The rearrangement uses TRBV6-5 and TRBJ1-2; 9 bases fit TRBD1. The CDR3 has 12 amino acids. The germline CDR1 and CDR2 sequences are MNHEY and SVGAGI.

This chain joins TRBV7-9 and TRBJ2-3; 7 bases match TRBD1. The germline V gene encodes CDR1 SEHNR and CDR2 FQNEAQ (reference sequence). Losses at the gene ends were 2 bases for V and 4 bases for J; bases not matched to a gene: 6. CDR3 size: 15 residues. CDR3 sequence (DNA): TGTGCCAGCAGCTTAAACAGGGGTGGATCAGATACGCAGTATTTT. Its translation is CASSLNRGGSDTQYF.

V usage is TRBV20-1 and J usage is TRBJ2-3; no firm D call. The CDR3 length is 16 residues. Germline loops: CDR1 DFQATT, CDR2 SNEGSKA (reference sequence). Between the trimmed V and J ends, which lost 6 bases and 2 bases, there was a span of 21 bases. CDR3 amino acids: CSANSPGLADTDTQYF. CDR3 sequence (DNA): TGCAGTGCAAACAGCCCCGGTTTGGCTGACACAGATACGCAGTATTTT.

In its sample, this clonotype was seen a few times. CDR3: CATHRDRTDTEAFF. The CDR3 DNA reads TGTGCCACCCACCGGGACCGGACCGACACTGAAGCTTTCTTT. The genes are TRBV7-9 and TRBJ1-1; D may be TRBD1 (5 bases). CDR3 size: 14 residues. CDR1 SEHNR and CDR2 FQNEAQ come from the germline V gene (reference sequence). V was shortened by 10 bases and J by 3 bases, with 18 bases between the two germline ends.

This clonotype was counted a few times. The chain links TRBV27 to TRBJ2-7, with 11 bases fitting TRBD2. V was pared by 5 bases and J by 6 bases, with 12 bases of the junction left unmatched. The CDR3 extends over 16 amino acids. Germline V lookup: CDR1 MNHEY, CDR2 SMNVEV (reference sequence). CDR3 nucleotides: TGTGCCAGCAGTGGCGTAGCGGGAGGGCCTCTCTTCGAGCAGTACTTC. It codes for CASSGVAGGPLFEQYF.

This clonotype has just a few counts. J is TRBJ2-3 and V is TRBV15, with a possible D match to TRBD1 (5 bases). The germline gives CDR1 LNHNV, CDR2 YYDKDF (reference sequence). The CDR3 spans 12 residues. Trimming cost V 5 bases and J 8 bases, with 11 bases left between them. The CDR3 DNA reads TGTGCCACCAGCGGACATCTCCCTACGCAGTATTTT. Translating it yields CATSGHLPTQYF.

This clonotype was counted at least ten times. The rearrangement links TRBV7-9 to TRBJ2-5; the D call may be TRBD1 or TRBD2 (5 bases each). CDR1 is SEHNR, CDR2 FQNEAQ, per germline (reference sequence). Trimming cost V 5 bases and J 1 base, with 11 bases left between them. This CDR3 has 14 amino acids. The chain's CDR3 is CASSRSGTQETQYF. CDR3 coding DNA: TGTGCCAGCAGCCGGTCCGGGACCCAAGAGACCCAGTACTTC.

The chain carries TRBV6-5 and TRBJ1-2; 9 bases map to TRBD1. Germline trimming cut 0 bases from V and 3 bases from J; bases unmatched to any gene: 5. The CDR3 totals 16 residues. Germline CDR1 and CDR2: MNHEY and SVGAGI. CDR3 amino acids: CASSYSGTGSDYGYTF. In DNA form, the CDR3 reads TGTGCCAGCAGTTACTCCGGGACAGGGTCCGACTATGGCTACACCTTC.